This T cell receptor (beta chain) emerged from a study of cytomegalovirus exposure and HLA in healthy donors. Background on the study: The 120 or so validation repertoires used a platform that matched the one used for the approximately 700 first-cohort repertoires, as a later analysis reported.

An approximately 130-subject validation cohort, separate from the 666-subject first cohort, supplied the donors. Whole-study results and caveats: First-cohort TCR clusters tended to co-occur in the 120 or so validation repertoires, a later analysis found.

Measured with immunoSEQ multiplex PCR; TCRdb has only the in-frame clones, and not every one. The table records over 200,000 clones, 80% to 90% of them present only once. Turning to this clone: Its antigen is unknown.

Per the germline V gene, CDR1 is MDHEN and CDR2 is SYDVKM. This CDR3 comprises 15 residues. Trimming stripped 6 bases from V and 1 base from J, with 16 bases between. This sequence originates from a woman aged 18-29 years in good health and CMV-seropositive. The specimen was PBMCs. The chain recombines TRBV28 with TRBJ2-7; tentative D call: TRBD1 (6 bases). CDR3 DNA sequence: TGTGCCAGCAGACCAAACAGGGATCGGTCCTACGAGCAGTACTTC. This gives the protein CASRPNRDRSYEQYF.